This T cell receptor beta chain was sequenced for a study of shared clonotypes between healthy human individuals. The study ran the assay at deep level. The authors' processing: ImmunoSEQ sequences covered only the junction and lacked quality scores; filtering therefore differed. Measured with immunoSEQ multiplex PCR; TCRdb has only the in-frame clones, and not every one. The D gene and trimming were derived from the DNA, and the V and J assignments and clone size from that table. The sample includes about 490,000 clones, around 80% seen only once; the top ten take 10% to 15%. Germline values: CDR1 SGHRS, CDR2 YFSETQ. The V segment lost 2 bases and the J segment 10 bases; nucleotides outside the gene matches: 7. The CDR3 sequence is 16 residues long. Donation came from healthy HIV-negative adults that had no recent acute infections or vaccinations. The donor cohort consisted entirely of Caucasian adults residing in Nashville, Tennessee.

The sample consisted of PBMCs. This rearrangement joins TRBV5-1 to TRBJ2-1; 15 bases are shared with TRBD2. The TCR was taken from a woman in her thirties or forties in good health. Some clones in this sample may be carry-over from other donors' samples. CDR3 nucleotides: TGCGCCAGCAGCTTCCGGACTAGCGGGAGGGCGGGCGAGCAGTTCTTC. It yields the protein CASSFRTSGRAGEQFF.